One sample yielded the 21 T cell receptor beta chains listed below, sequenced in a study of blood T cell repertoires in COVID-19. Only in-frame clones appear in the TCRdb table, and some are missing; sequencing was by immunoSEQ multiplex PCR. The sample contains about 97,000 clones, more than 90% of which appear only once. The sample was peripheral blood. These receptors all come from a woman aged 45-65 years with COVID-19, enrolled during active disease.

The chain uses TRBV29-1 and TRBJ2-7; 11 bases fit TRBD2. From germline, CDR1 is SQVTM and CDR2 ANQGSEA. CDR3 length equals 16 residues. The V segment lost 5 bases and the J segment 0 bases; nucleotides outside the gene matches: 9. CDR3 region: CSVTGTSGYGSYEQYF. In nucleotides, the CDR3 is TGCAGCGTTACCGGGACTAGCGGCTACGGCTCCTACGAGCAGTACTTC.

The rearrangement links TRBV5-1 to TRBJ2-7; D uncertain. The CDR3 spans 13 residues. Per germline, CDR1 SGHRS and CDR2 YFSETQ. The germline V and J ends were trimmed by 4 bases and 3 bases, with 11 bases remaining between them. This chain's CDR3 is CASSQTENYEQYF. The CDR3 DNA sequence: TGCGCCAGCAGCCAAACAGAGAACTACGAGCAGTACTTC.

V is TRBV5-1 and J is TRBJ1-6, with 10 bases aligning to TRBD1. J was trimmed by 7 bases and V by 3 bases; bases with no gene match: 7. Germline V lookup: CDR1 SGHRS, CDR2 YFSETQ. The CDR3 runs 16 residues. The CDR3 here is CASSSTTGQGNSPLHF. CDR3 bases: TGCGCCAGCAGCTCCACAACGGGACAGGGGAATTCACCCCTCCACTTT.

The rearrangement links TRBV7-2 to TRBJ2-3; 11 positions agree with TRBD2. In germline, CDR1 is SGHTA, CDR2 FQGNSA. This CDR3 is built from 15 residues. V was clipped by 1 base and J by 5 bases; unmatched bases: 2. Here the CDR3 reads CASSLVAGGQDTQYF. CDR3 coding DNA: TGTGCCAGCAGCTTAGTAGCGGGGGGGCAAGATACGCAGTATTTT.

The chain couples TRBV3-1 (or the pseudogene TRBV3-2) to TRBJ1-1; D is uncertain. This CDR3 contains 15 residues. V gave up 2 bases and J gave up 5 bases, with 15 bases separating them. CDR1 is LGHDT, CDR2 YNNKEL, per germline (reference sequence). The CDR3 region has the DNA TGTGCCAGCAGCCAACAAATGTTAACGGGAACTGAAGCTTTCTTT. Translation gives CASSQQMLTGTEAFF.

In its sample, this clone was seen once. The chain joins TRBV15 to TRBJ2-7; a possible D gene is TRBD2 (6 bases). CDR3 length: 17 amino acids. Germline V gene lookup returns CDR1 LNHNV and CDR2 YYDKDF (reference sequence). Trimming removed 1 base from V and 3 bases from J, with 19 bases in between. CDR3 bases: TGTGCCACCAGCAGAGTCCCTTCCGGGACTGGTAGCTACGAGCAGTACTTC. It encodes CATSRVPSGTGSYEQYF.

The chain carries TRBV29-1 and TRBJ2-1; TRBD2 matches 15 bases. CDR1 is SQVTM, CDR2 ANQGSEA, per germline. V was clipped by 7 bases and J by 7 bases; unmatched bases: 8. CDR3 size: 15 residues. The CDR3 sequence: CSAGGLAGGRNEQFF. The CDR3 bases are TGCAGCGCAGGAGGACTAGCGGGGGGGCGGAATGAGCAGTTCTTC.

This chain uses TRBV10-1 with TRBJ2-3; 10 bases line up with TRBD2. This CDR3 has 14 residues. V trimming: 3 bases; J trimming: 3 bases; junction bases outside the gene matches: 0. Germline V gene lookup returns CDR1 WNHNN and CDR2 SYGVQD (reference sequence). The CDR3 sequence is CASSEAGGTDTQYF. Written as DNA, the CDR3 is TGCGCCAGCAGTGAAGCGGGGGGGACAGATACGCAGTATTTT.

The CDR3 region is CASRAVTSSGNTIYF. The CDR3 bases are TGTGCCAGCAGAGCGGTCACCTCCTCTGGAAACACCATATATTTT. The rearrangement uses TRBV28 and TRBJ1-3; no definite D call. The germline gives CDR1 MDHEN, CDR2 SYDVKM. The CDR3 runs to 15 residues. Trimming cost V 6 bases and J 0 bases, with 12 bases left between them. Together with reference TRBV28 and TRBJ1-3, the CDR3 gives the full variable domain: DVKVTQSSRYLVKRTGEKVFLECVQDMDHENMFWYRQDPGLGLRLIYFSYDVKMKEKGDIPEGYSVSREKKERFSLILESASTNQTSMYLCASRAVTSSGNTIYFGEGSWLTVV.

The V call is TRBV28, the J call TRBJ2-3; D unresolved. Trimming pared 6 bases from V and 1 base from J, leaving 8 bases between. The CDR3 spans 13 residues. Germline V gene data show CDR1 as MDHEN and CDR2 as SYDVKM. CDR3 protein: CASSEPGTDTQYF. CDR3 DNA: TGTGCCAGCAGCGAACCAGGCACAGATACGCAGTATTTT.

This chain links TRBV7-9 with TRBJ1-4; 9 nucleotides line up with TRBD1. Germline-derived CDR1 and CDR2 are SEHNR and FQNEAQ (reference sequence). V shed 8 bases and J 8 bases; nucleotides not matched to a gene: 3. CDR3 length: 12 residues. For the CDR3, the DNA is TGTGCCAGCGGACAGGGGCGGGAAAAACTGTTTTTT. It encodes CASGQGREKLFF.

V is TRBV7-6 and J is TRBJ1-5; tentatively, D is TRBD1 (6 bases). The germline gives CDR1 SGHVS, CDR2 FNYEAQ. The V and J ends lost 0 bases and 4 bases respectively, with 13 bases between them. The CDR3 is 16 residues long. The CDR3 sequence: CASSLAGGRGNQPQHF. CDR3 DNA: TGTGCCAGCAGCTTAGCGGGGGGGCGCGGGAATCAGCCCCAGCATTTT.

The chain has TRBV7-8 and TRBJ1-5; tentatively, D is TRBD1 (6 bases). Deletions cut 0 bases from V and 6 bases from J, with 12 bases between. Germline assignment: CDR1 SGHVS and CDR2 FQNEAQ. The CDR3 contains 15 residues. The CDR3 bases are TGTGCCAGCAGCTTAGCCAGGGGATTCGGTCAGCCCCAGCATTTT. Translation gives CASSLARGFGQPQHF.

The V and J genes are TRBV25-1 and TRBJ1-5, with D possibly being TRBD1 (6 bases). This CDR3 is 14 amino acids long. CDR1 MGHDK and CDR2 SYGVNS come from the germline V gene. V was shortened by 4 bases and J by 2 bases, with 9 bases between the two germline ends. The CDR3 spells CASSAPGGNQPQHF. CDR3 nucleotide sequence: TGTGCCAGCAGTGCCCCAGGGGGCAATCAGCCCCAGCATTTT.

This chain links TRBV12-3 or TRBV12-4 with TRBJ1-2; tentatively, D is TRBD1 (6 bases). The CDR3 is 11 amino acids. Trimming took off 6 bases at V and 8 bases at J, with 10 bases between the two ends. The CDR3 is CASRGGHGYTF. The CDR3 bases are TGTGCCAGCAGAGGGGGTCACGGCTACACCTTC.

The chain employs TRBV11-2 and TRBJ2-2; D unresolved. CDR3 length: 14 amino acids. Trimming stripped 8 bases from V and 1 base from J, with 11 bases between. Germline V gives CDR1 SGHAT, CDR2 FQNNGV. CDR3 loop: CASGMRLNTGELFF. Here the CDR3 DNA reads TGTGCCAGCGGAATGCGGTTGAACACCGGGGAGCTGTTTTTT.

The rearrangement joins TRBV6-1 to TRBJ1-3; D might be TRBD1 (6 bases). Trimming cost V 2 bases and J 7 bases, with 21 bases left between them. The CDR3 is 17 amino acids. The germline gives CDR1 MNHNS, CDR2 SASEGT. In nucleotides, the CDR3 is TGTGCCAGCAGTGAATTCCCGGGACATCTCCTAGGGAACACCATATATTTT. Its translation: CASSEFPGHLLGNTIYF.

V gene TRBV19 combines with J gene TRBJ2-2; maybe TRBD2 (6 bases). The CDR3 totals 15 residues. Germline CDR1 is LNHDA and CDR2 is SQIVND (reference sequence). The ends were cut back, 3 bases at V and 2 bases at J, with 10 bases in the middle. The CDR3 sequence: CASSIVGGNTGELFF. As DNA, the CDR3 is TGTGCCAGTAGTATTGTGGGGGGTAACACCGGGGAGCTGTTTTTT.

The gene calls are TRBV5-1 and TRBJ2-2; the match to TRBD2 covers 13 bases. CDR1 and CDR2 (germline): SGHRS, YFSETQ. Unmatched junction bases numbered 11, after V lost 4 bases and J lost 5 bases. This CDR3 is built from 18 residues. The CDR3: CASSPSGLAGERTGELFF. In nucleotides, the CDR3 is TGCGCCAGCAGCCCCTCTGGACTAGCGGGGGAAAGGACCGGGGAGCTGTTTTTT.

The V call is TRBV7-3, the J call TRBJ1-1; D is uncertain. CDR1 SGHTA and CDR2 FQGTGA come from the germline V gene. V was pared by 4 bases and J by 2 bases, with 11 bases between. The CDR3 contains 14 residues. CDR3 region: CASSSLGGNTEAFF. The CDR3 DNA sequence: TGTGCCAGCAGCTCCCTCGGAGGAAACACTGAAGCTTTCTTT.

The chain recombines TRBV3-1 (or the pseudogene TRBV3-2) with TRBJ1-2; D perhaps matches TRBD1 (6 bases). The CDR3 covers 14 residues. V was clipped by 6 bases and J by 6 bases, with 17 bases between them. CDR1 and CDR2 (germline): LGHDT, YNNKEL (reference sequence). The chain's CDR3 is CASRLTGRVDGYTF. The DNA for the CDR3 is TGTGCCAGCAGGCTAACAGGGAGAGTTGATGGCTACACCTTC.